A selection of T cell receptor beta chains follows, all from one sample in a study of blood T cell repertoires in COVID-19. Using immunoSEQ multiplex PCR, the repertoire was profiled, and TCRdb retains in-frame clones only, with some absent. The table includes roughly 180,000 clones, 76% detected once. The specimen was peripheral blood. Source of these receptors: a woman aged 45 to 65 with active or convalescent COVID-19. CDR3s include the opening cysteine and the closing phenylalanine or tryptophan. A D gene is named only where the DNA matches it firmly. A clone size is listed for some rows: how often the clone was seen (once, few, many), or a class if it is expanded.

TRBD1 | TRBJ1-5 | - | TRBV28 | CASSSGQGSNQPQHF | TGTGCCAGCAGCTCCGGACAGGGCAGCAATCAGCCCCAGCATTTT
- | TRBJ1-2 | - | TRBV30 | CAWSLDRNYGYTF | TGTGCCTGGAGTTTAGACAGGAACTATGGCTACACCTTC
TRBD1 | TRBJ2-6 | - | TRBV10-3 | CASDPGQGATGANVLTF | TGTGCCTCCGACCCCGGACAGGGGGCAACTGGGGCCAACGTCCTGACTTTC
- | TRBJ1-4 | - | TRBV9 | CASSVGMGRVGEKLFF | TGTGCCAGCAGCGTAGGAATGGGCAGGGTAGGTGAAAAACTGTTTTTT
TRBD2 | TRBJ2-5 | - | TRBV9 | CASSVSGGGETQYF | TGTGCCAGCAGCGTTAGCGGGGGAGGAGAGACCCAGTACTTC
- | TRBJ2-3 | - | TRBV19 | CASKGVISTDTQYF | TGTGCCAGTAAAGGGGTAATCTCCACAGATACGCAGTATTTT
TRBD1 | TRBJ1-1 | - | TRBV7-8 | CASSKTTGDYTEAFF | TGTGCCAGCAGCAAGACGACAGGGGATTACACTGAAGCTTTCTTT
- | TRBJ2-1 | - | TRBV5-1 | CASSLGGSSYNEQFF | TGCGCCAGCAGCTTGGGCGGTAGCTCCTACAATGAGCAGTTCTTC
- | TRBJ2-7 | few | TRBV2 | CAGKTGPFTYEQYF | TGTGCCGGCAAAACAGGTCCCTTTACCTACGAGCAGTACTTC
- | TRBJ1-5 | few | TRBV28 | CASSALTISNQPQHF | TGTGCCAGCAGTGCCCTTACAATTAGCAATCAGCCCCAGCATTTT
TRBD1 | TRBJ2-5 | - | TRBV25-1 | CASSDVGTGKETQYF | TGTGCCAGCAGTGATGTCGGGACAGGAAAAGAGACCCAGTACTTC
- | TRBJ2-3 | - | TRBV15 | CATSRDGSGDTQYF | TGTGCCACCAGCAGAGATGGGAGTGGGGATACGCAGTATTTT
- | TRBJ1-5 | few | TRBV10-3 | CAISPKEGQPQHF | TGTGCCATCAGCCCGAAAGAGGGACAGCCCCAGCATTTT
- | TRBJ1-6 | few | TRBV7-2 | CASSLGHRNSPLHF | TGTGCCAGCAGCTTAGGGCACAGGAATTCACCCCTCCACTTT
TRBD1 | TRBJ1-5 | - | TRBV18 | CASSQDRGRGQPQHF | TGTGCCAGCTCACAGGACAGGGGGCGCGGTCAGCCCCAGCATTTT
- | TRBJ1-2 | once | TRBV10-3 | CAISPLRGRAGGYTF | TGTGCCATCAGCCCACTACGGGGAAGGGCTGGGGGCTACACCTTC
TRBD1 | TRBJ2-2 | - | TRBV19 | CASSMDRANTGELFF | TGTGCCAGTAGTATGGACAGGGCGAACACCGGGGAGCTGTTTTTT
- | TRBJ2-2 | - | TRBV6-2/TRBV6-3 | CASSRPGVTRGAGELFF | TGTGCCAGCAGTCGGCCGGGGGTAACACGTGGGGCCGGGGAGCTGTTTTTT
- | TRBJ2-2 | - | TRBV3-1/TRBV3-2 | CASSRPAGELFF | TGTGCCAGCAGCCGGCCAGCCGGGGAGCTGTTTTTT
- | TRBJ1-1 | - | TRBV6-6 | CASRGASRPTEAFF | TGTGCCAGCAGGGGGGCCTCCCGGCCCACTGAAGCTTTCTTT
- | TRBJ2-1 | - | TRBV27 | CARIQLQGTNEQFF | TGTGCCAGAATCCAGCTTCAGGGTACCAATGAGCAGTTCTTC
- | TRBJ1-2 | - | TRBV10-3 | CAVSGTSGYGYTF | TGTGCCGTCTCCGGGACTTCAGGCTATGGCTACACCTTC
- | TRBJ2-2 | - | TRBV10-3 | CAIRAATGELFF | TGTGCCATCAGAGCTGCCACCGGGGAGCTGTTTTTT
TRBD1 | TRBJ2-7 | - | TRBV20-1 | CSASGEGASSYEQYF | TGCAGTGCTAGTGGCGAGGGGGCGAGCTCCTACGAGCAGTACTTC
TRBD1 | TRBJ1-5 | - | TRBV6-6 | CASSYPTGSQPQHF | TGTGCCAGCAGTTACCCGACAGGGTCGCAGCCCCAGCATTTT
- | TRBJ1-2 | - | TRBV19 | CASSGRRGNYGYTF | TGTGCCAGTAGTGGCCGCAGGGGAAACTATGGCTACACCTTC
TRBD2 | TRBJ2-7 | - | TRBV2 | CASSVELAASEQYF | TGTGCCAGCAGTGTGGAACTAGCGGCATCCGAGCAGTACTTC
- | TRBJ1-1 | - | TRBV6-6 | CASSYPGMHTEAFF | TGTGCCAGCAGTTACCCCGGGATGCACACTGAAGCTTTCTTT
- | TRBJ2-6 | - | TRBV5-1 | CASSHQSLRAGANVLTF | TGCGCCAGCAGCCACCAATCGCTCAGGGCTGGGGCCAACGTCCTGACTTTC
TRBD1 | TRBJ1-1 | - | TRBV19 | CASSRRTGNTEAFF | TGTGCCAGTAGTAGGCGGACAGGGAACACTGAAGCTTTCTTT
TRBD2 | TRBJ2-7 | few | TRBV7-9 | CASSFLLAGVYEQYF | TGTGCCAGCAGCTTCCTCCTAGCGGGAGTGTACGAGCAGTACTTC
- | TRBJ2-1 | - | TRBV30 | CAWRVPDSNEQFF | TGTGCCTGGAGGGTTCCGGACAGCAATGAGCAGTTCTTC
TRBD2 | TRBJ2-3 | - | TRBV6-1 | CASSEARTSGTGWDTQYF | TGTGCCAGCAGTGAAGCAAGGACTAGCGGGACGGGCTGGGATACGCAGTATTTT
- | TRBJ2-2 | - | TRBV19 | CASSPTTGTPTGELFF | TGTGCCAGTAGTCCAACCACCGGGACTCCTACCGGGGAGCTGTTTTTT
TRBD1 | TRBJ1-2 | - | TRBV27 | CASSSSPDRANYGYTF | TGTGCCAGCAGTTCATCCCCGGACAGGGCAAACTATGGCTACACCTTC
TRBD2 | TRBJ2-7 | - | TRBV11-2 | CASSLPAGVGEQYF | TGTGCCAGCAGCCTACCAGCGGGAGTGGGGGAGCAGTACTTC